Detailed here is one TCR beta chain. Antigen: not known. Germline lookup yields CDR1 SGHRS and CDR2 YFSETQ. Trimming cost V 4 bases and J 11 bases, with 15 bases left between them. CDR3 length: 12 residues. The authors incorporated unique molecular identifiers into the TCR beta cDNA libraries. T cells, roughly 1 to 10 million of them, yielded 500,000 to 600,000 cDNA molecules. One entry per CDR3 protein results from TCRdb running MiXCR on the PCR reads. The data show about 800,000 distinct CDR3 sequences, 30% seen once. The data stem from a study of post-analysis software for immune sequencing data. Study-wide findings and caveats: Clustering by F measure revealed strong co-clustering among samples prepared together in one batch. Four to six TRBV segments were more frequent in patients than controls; TRBV5-6, TRBV5-1 and TRBV20-1 belonged to this group. Multiple sclerosis patients had significantly lower normalized Chao1 diversity than controls.

Sequencing used blood. This rearrangement joins TRBV5-1 to TRBJ2-5, with D hard to call. This TCR was recovered from a girl aged 5-17 years with multiple sclerosis. The CDR3 protein is CASSVIDNEQYF. For the CDR3, the DNA is TGCGCCAGCAGCGTCATAGACAATGAGCAGTACTTC.